The 13 T cell receptor beta chains below come from one sample, sequenced in a study of shared clonotypes between healthy human individuals. The assay was immunoSEQ multiplex PCR, and TCRdb's table has in-frame clones only and misses some. The sample yields roughly 2,300,000 clones, about nine tenths seen once. Sequenced input: naive CD4+ T cells from PBMCs. Subset denoted: CD45RA+ positively selected. Receptors originate from a man in his late teens or twenties in good health. Some clones in this sample may be carry-over from other donors' samples.

The rearrangement links TRBV6-7 to TRBJ2-4; D is unclear. TRBV6-7 is labeled an ORF, and its function is uncertain. V shed 0 bases and J shed 1 base, with 13 bases lying between them. This CDR3 has 17 amino acids. The CDR3 region is CASSYSRLVDAKNIQYF. The CDR3 DNA reads as TGTGCCAGCAGTTACTCCCGTCTAGTTGACGCCAAAAACATTCAGTACTTC.

The chain has TRBV18 and TRBJ2-2; D is unclear. This CDR3 is built from 15 residues. Germline CDR1 and CDR2: KGHSH and LQKENI. V lost 2 bases, J lost 0 bases, and 7 bases lay in between. The CDR3 region has the DNA TGTGCCAGCTCACCATTCGACACGAACACCGGGGAGCTGTTTTTT. Translated: CASSPFDTNTGELFF.

The rearrangement uses TRBV5-1 and TRBJ2-7; D is ambiguous. The CDR3 is 14 amino acids. Germline CDR1 and CDR2: SGHRS and YFSETQ. V shed 3 bases and J shed 2 bases, with 12 bases lying between them. CDR3 in DNA: TGCGCCAGCAGCTCTCCAGCATCGGCCTACGAGCAGTACTTC. Its translation is CASSSPASAYEQYF.

The J gene is TRBJ2-7, the V gene TRBV6-5; D ambiguous. The CDR3 has 15 amino acids. Germline CDR1 reads MNHEY; CDR2 reads SVGAGI. V shed 0 bases and J shed 3 bases, with 12 bases lying between them. CDR3 DNA sequence: TGTGCCAGCAGTTACTCGACGAGGACGCACTACGAGCAGTACTTC. It specifies CASSYSTRTHYEQYF.

This clone showed up just a few times. Additional DNA sequences in this sample encode the identical CDR3. The chain uses TRBV5-1 and TRBJ1-1, with 7 nucleotides matching TRBD1. The CDR3 totals 14 residues. V shed 1 base, J shed 1 base, and the junction held 1 base outside the gene matches. Germline CDR1 and CDR2: SGHRS and YFSETQ. CDR3 loop: CASSLQGGNTEAFF. The DNA for the CDR3 is TGCGCCAGCAGCTTGCAGGGGGGGAACACTGAAGCTTTCTTT.

The chain joins TRBV4-1 to TRBJ1-1; D unresolved. The CDR3 sequence is 15 residues long. Germline V gene lookup returns CDR1 MGHRA and CDR2 YSYEKL. Deletions cut 1 base from V and 1 base from J, with 10 bases between. The DNA for the CDR3 is TGCGCCAGCAGCCAAGGTCCCGTCGGGAACACTGAAGCTTTCTTT. It encodes CASSQGPVGNTEAFF.

The J gene is TRBJ2-7, the V gene TRBV28, with a possible D match to TRBD2 (6 bases). The V gene lost 6 bases and the J gene lost 0 bases, with 12 bases spanning the gap. The CDR3 loop spans 14 amino acids. Looked up from germline, CDR1 is MDHEN and CDR2 is SYDVKM. CDR3 nucleotide sequence: TGTGCCAGCAGGAAAAGCGGGCCCTCCTACGAGCAGTACTTC. Translation gives CASRKSGPSYEQYF.

This chain links TRBV30 with TRBJ2-3, with D perhaps being TRBD1 or TRBD2 (5 bases each). The CDR3 covers 13 residues. V dropped 3 bases and J dropped 10 bases, with 17 bases sitting between them. Germline CDR1 is GTSNPN and CDR2 is SVGIG (reference sequence). The CDR3 coding sequence is TGTGCCTGGAGCAATAATACCCGGGACGCGCAGTATTTT. Protein product: CAWSNNTRDAQYF.

This clone was observed once. The chain has TRBV18 and TRBJ2-1; D possibly uses TRBD1 or TRBD2 (6 bases each). The CDR3 covers 17 residues. CDR1 KGHSH and CDR2 LQKENI come from the germline V gene. Trimming removed 1 base from V and 0 bases from J, with 13 bases in between. CDR3 sequence: CASSPQGGGNSYNEQFF. The DNA of the CDR3 is TGTGCCAGCTCACCACAGGGGGGCGGGAACTCCTACAATGAGCAGTTCTTC. Combining the CDR3 with reference TRBV18 and TRBJ2-1 gives the whole variable domain NAGVMQNPRHLVRRRGQEARLRCSPMKGHSHVYWYRQLPEEGLKFMVYLQKENIIDESGMPKERFSAEFPKEGPSILRIQQVVRGDSAAYFCASSPQGGGNSYNEQFFGPGTRLTVL.

The chain uses TRBV18 and TRBJ2-5; D perhaps matches TRBD2 (5 bases). The germline gives CDR1 KGHSH, CDR2 LQKENI. With 1 base removed from V and 7 bases from J, the gap between germline ends came to 19 bases. The CDR3 spans 16 residues. CDR3 in DNA: TGTGCCAGCTCACCACATCCACCGGGGAGTGAAGGGACCCAGTACTTC. Its protein is CASSPHPPGSEGTQYF. The full variable domain, rest sourced from reference TRBV18 and TRBJ2-5, is NAGVMQNPRHLVRRRGQEARLRCSPMKGHSHVYWYRQLPEEGLKFMVYLQKENIIDESGMPKERFSAEFPKEGPSILRIQQVVRGDSAAYFCASSPHPPGSEGTQYFGPGTRLLVL.

The chain's CDR3 is CASSLRFGELFF. The CDR3 bases are TGTGCCAGCAGCTTACGTTTCGGGGAGCTGTTTTTT. V usage is TRBV7-9 and J usage is TRBJ2-2; D is undetermined. From germline, CDR1 is SEHNR and CDR2 FQNEAQ (reference sequence). V lost 2 bases and J lost 7, with 5 bases in between. CDR3 size: 12 residues.

The V call is TRBV7-9, the J call TRBJ1-1; D ambiguous. Germline assignment: CDR1 SEHNR and CDR2 FQNEAQ (reference sequence). V shed 3 bases and J shed 7 bases, with 15 bases lying between them. This CDR3 comprises 14 residues. In DNA form, the CDR3 reads TGTGCCAGCAGCTTTTTCGGGATTGAGAATGAAGCTTTCTTT. Its translation is CASSFFGIENEAFF.

Concerning this clone itself: Other DNA sequences in this specimen translate into the identical CDR3. This CDR3 is CASSLETGAAYEQYF. For the CDR3, the DNA is TGCGCCAGCAGCTTGGAAACAGGGGCTGCCTACGAGCAGTACTTC. V is TRBV5-1 and J is TRBJ2-7; 7 nucleotides align to TRBD1. The J segment lost 2 bases and the V segment lost 0 bases, leaving 5 bases of the junction unmatched. The CDR3 spans 15 residues. The germline gives CDR1 SGHRS, CDR2 YFSETQ.